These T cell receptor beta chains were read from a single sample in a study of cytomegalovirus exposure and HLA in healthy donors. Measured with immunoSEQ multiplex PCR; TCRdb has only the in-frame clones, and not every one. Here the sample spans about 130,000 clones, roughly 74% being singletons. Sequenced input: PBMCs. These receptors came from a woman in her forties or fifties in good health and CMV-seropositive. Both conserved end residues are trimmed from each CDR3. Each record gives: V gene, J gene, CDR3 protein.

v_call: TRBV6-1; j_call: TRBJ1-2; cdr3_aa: ASRDPGQNYGYT
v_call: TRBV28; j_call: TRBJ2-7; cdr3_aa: ASSPGRGSYEQY
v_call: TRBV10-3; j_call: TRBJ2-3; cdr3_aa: AISESTSGGADTQY
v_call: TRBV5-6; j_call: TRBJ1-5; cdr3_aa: ASSLQTGEGNQPQH
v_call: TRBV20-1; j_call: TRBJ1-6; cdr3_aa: SASGDSPLH
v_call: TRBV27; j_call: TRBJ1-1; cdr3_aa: ASSSTYRGPENTEAF
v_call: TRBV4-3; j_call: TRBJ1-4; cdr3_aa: ASSQGSQGASNEKLF
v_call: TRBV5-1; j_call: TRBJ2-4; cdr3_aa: ASSLERGQKNIQY
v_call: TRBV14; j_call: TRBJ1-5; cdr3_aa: ASSQDLGVRNQPQH
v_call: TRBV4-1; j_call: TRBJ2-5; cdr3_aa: ASSLLHGGETQY
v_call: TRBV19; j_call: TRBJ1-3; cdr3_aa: ATTLGIGNTIY
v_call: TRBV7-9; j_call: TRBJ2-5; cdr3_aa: ASSLGVGDSETQY
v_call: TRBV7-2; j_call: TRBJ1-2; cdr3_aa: ASSRTGSWAYGYT
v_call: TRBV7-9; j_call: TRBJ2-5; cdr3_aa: SSSVDGQGRETQY
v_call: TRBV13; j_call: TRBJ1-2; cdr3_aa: ASSAGTGIGGYT
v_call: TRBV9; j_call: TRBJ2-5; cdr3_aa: ASSVVAGGRETQY
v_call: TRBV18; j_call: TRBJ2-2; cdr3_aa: ASSHTDTGELF
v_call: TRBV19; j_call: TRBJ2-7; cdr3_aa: ASSNRGRIPYEQY
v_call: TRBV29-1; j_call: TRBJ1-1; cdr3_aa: SVEGGGIPMNTEAF
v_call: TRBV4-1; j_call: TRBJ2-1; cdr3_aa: ASSLTGLAEQF
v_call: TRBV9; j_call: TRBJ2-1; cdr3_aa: ASSPGTSGGDISYNEQF
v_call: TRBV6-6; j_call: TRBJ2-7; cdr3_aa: ASSGQVYSEQY
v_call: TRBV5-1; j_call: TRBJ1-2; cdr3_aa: ASSLNVPTGSFGYT
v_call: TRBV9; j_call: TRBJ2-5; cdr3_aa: ASSVGTGLQETQY